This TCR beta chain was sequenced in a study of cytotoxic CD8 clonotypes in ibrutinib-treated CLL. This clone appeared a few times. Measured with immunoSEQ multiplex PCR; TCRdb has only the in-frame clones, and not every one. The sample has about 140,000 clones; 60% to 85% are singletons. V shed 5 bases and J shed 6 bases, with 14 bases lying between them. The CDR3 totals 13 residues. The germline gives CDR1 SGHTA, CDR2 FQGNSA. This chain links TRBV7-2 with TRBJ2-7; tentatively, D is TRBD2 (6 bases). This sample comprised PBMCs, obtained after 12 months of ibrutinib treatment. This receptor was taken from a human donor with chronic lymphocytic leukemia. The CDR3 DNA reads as TGTGCCAGCAGCCCGGCGGGGTTTGGCGAGCAGTACTTC. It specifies CASSPAGFGEQYF.